This is a list of T cell receptor beta chains from one sample in a study of identical twins. TCRdb recomputed calls from the 5' RACE reads with MiXCR, one row per CDR3 protein. The table includes 240,000 or so distinct CDR3 sequences, 10% to 13% detected once. Sequencing input: memory T cells sorted from blood. The receptors originated from a man in his fifties or sixties in good health. Both conserved end residues are part of each CDR3. The D gene is left open where the match is weak. Only part of the rows carry a size: once, few, many, or a class if the clone is expanded.

size	V	J	D	CDR3	DNA
many	TRBV20-1	TRBJ1-5	-	CSARPAGLLSNQPQHF	TGCAGTGCTAGGCCGGCAGGGCTGTTGAGCAATCAGCCCCAGCATTTT
few	TRBV5-1	TRBJ2-1	-	CASSFSDPYNEQFF	TGCGCCAGCAGCTTTTCGGACCCATACAATGAGCAGTTCTTC
few	TRBV5-6	TRBJ1-6	TRBD1	CASSPRQGASPLHF	TGTGCCAGCAGCCCCCGACAGGGGGCTTCACCCCTCCACTTT
-	TRBV20-1	TRBJ2-7	-	CSASIRVPYEQYF	TGCAGTGCTAGTATACGGGTACCCTACGAGCAGTACTTC
many	TRBV10-3	TRBJ1-5	-	CAISSLNQPQHF	TGTGCCATCAGCAGTCTTAATCAGCCCCAGCATTTT
-	TRBV28	TRBJ2-5	-	CASRTLISGGGGKTQYF	TGTGCCAGCAGGACCCTAATTAGCGGAGGGGGAGGGAAGACCCAGTACTTC
-	TRBV20-1	TRBJ2-7	-	CSARDLGNYEQYF	TGCAGTGCTAGAGATCTCGGCAACTACGAGCAGTACTTC
once	TRBV6-1	TRBJ2-7	TRBD1	CASSRDRVYEQYF	TGTGCCAGCTCCCGGGACAGGGTCTACGAGCAGTACTTC
many	TRBV5-5	TRBJ1-6	-	CASTMGPIANSPLHF	TGTGCCAGCACTATGGGGCCCATCGCTAATTCACCCCTCCACTTT
many	TRBV7-2	TRBJ2-3	TRBD1	CASSRDRASSTDTQYF	TGTGCCAGCAGCCGCGACAGGGCCTCTAGCACAGATACGCAGTATTTT
-	TRBV20-1	TRBJ2-1	TRBD2	CSARSLASGTYNEQFF	TGCAGTGCTAGGTCCCTGGCTAGCGGCACCTACAATGAGCAGTTCTTC
many	TRBV18	TRBJ2-7	TRBD2	CASSPGGTSGSYEQYF	TGTGCCAGCTCACCAGGTGGGACTAGCGGATCCTACGAGCAGTACTTC
-	TRBV20-1	TRBJ2-5	TRBD2	CSARGLAGTGETQYF	TGCAGTGCTCGTGGACTAGCGGGGACTGGGGAGACCCAGTACTTC
many	TRBV29-1	TRBJ1-1	TRBD1	CSVARGRTEAFF	TGCAGCGTTGCCAGGGGGCGCACTGAAGCTTTCTTT
many	TRBV20-1	TRBJ2-1	-	CSARDQTNNEQFF	TGCAGTGCTAGAGACCAGACAAACAATGAGCAGTTCTTC